This TCR beta chain was recorded in a study of T cell repertoires in cytomegalovirus infection. Study information: Researchers turned to recently identified HLA-C-restricted CMV epitopes as well as well-studied HLA-B-restricted ones.

This clonotype was picked up one time. Its cognate antigen is unknown. TCRdb processed the reads anew with MiXCR; each CDR3 protein has one entry. The sample contains more than 250,000 distinct CDR3 sequences, around 25% of which appear only once. From germline, CDR1 is SGHVS and CDR2 FQNEAQ. V shed 1 base, J shed 6 bases, and the junction held 5 bases outside the gene matches. CDR3 length: 16 residues. Study conclusions and caveats: HLA-C-restricted CMV-specific TCR beta clonotypes were dominant in the ex vivo response. Carriers of CMV plus the relevant HLA were identified by cumulative public TCR beta family frequency.

The chain is built from TRBV7-8 and TRBJ2-1; 11 bases line up with TRBD2. The TCR comes from a human donor in good health (CMV status not recorded). Some clones in this sample may be carry-over from other donors' samples. The sample here was cultured PBMCs, taken from culture after CMV antigen stimulation. In DNA, the CDR3 is TGTGCCAGCAGCTTAGGCCTAGCGGGAGGCATCAATGAGCAGTTCTTC. Its protein product is CASSLGLAGGINEQFF.